The T cell receptor (beta chain) under discussion was sequenced for a study of blood T cell repertoires in COVID-19. The CDR3 has 15 residues. V lost 1 base to trimming and J lost 3 bases, with 10 bases between them. Germline CDR1 SGDLS, CDR2 YYNGEE. Method: immunoSEQ multiplex PCR; TCRdb's copy keeps in-frame clones and lacks some. The table lists some 200,000 clones, approximately 80% of them singletons. Grouping used clinical history reported by participants in a survey and questionnaire. This TCR was recovered from a woman in her 40s with acute COVID-19. Sequenced: PBMCs or T cells enriched from blood (not recorded which). V usage is TRBV9 and J usage is TRBJ1-4, with D uncertain. The CDR3 loop is CASSVLSAANEKLFF. The CDR3 nucleotides are TGTGCCAGCAGCGTATTATCCGCGGCTAATGAAAAACTGTTTTTT. The full variable domain, with the rest looked up from reference TRBV9 and TRBJ1-4, is DSGVTQTPKHLITATGQRVTLRCSPRSGDLSVYWYQQSLDQGLQFLIQYYNGEERAKGNILERFSAQQFPDLHSELNLSSLELGDSALYFCASSVLSAANEKLFFGSGTQLSVL.